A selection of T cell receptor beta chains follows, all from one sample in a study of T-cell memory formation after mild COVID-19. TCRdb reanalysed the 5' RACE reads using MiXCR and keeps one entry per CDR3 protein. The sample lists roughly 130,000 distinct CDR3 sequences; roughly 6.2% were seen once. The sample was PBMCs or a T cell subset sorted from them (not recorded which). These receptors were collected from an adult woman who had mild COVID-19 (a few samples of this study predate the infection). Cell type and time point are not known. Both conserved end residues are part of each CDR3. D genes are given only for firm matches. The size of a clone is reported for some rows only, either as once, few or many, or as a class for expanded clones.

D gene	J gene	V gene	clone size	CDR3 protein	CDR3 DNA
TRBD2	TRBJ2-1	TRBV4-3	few	CASSQDPSGSFSYNEQFF	TGCGCCAGCAGCCAAGATCCTAGCGGGAGTTTCTCCTACAATGAGCAGTTCTTC
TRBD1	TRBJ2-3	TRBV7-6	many	CASSLAITGGFGTDTQYF	TGTGCCAGCAGCTTAGCGATTACAGGGGGCTTTGGCACAGATACGCAGTATTTT
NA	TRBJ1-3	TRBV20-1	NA	CSARVLRGISGNTIYF	TGCAGTGCTAGGGTCTTGAGGGGGATCTCTGGAAACACCATATATTTT
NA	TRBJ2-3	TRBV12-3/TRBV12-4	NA	CASSFVGGATQYF	TGTGCCAGCAGTTTCGTCGGGGGCGCTACGCAGTATTTT
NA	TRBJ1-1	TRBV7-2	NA	CASSLAWGNTEAFF	TGTGCCAGCAGCTTAGCATGGGGGAACACTGAAGCTTTCTTT
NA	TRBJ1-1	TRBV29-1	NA	CSVERTAMNTEAFF	TGCAGCGTTGAGAGGACAGCCATGAACACTGAAGCTTTCTTT
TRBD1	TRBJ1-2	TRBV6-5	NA	CASRQSSGGIYGYTF	TGTGCCAGCAGGCAATCCTCAGGGGGCATCTATGGCTACACCTTC
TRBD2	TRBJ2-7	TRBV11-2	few	CASSSRTSGRAWEQYF	TGTGCCAGCAGCTCGAGGACTAGCGGGAGGGCCTGGGAGCAGTACTTC
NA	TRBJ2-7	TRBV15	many	CATSRDVNYEQYF	TGTGCCACCAGCAGAGACGTTAACTACGAGCAGTACTTC
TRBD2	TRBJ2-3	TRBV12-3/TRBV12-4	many	CASSRGSGAGGTQYF	TGTGCCAGCAGCCGAGGCAGCGGGGCCGGGGGGACGCAGTATTTT
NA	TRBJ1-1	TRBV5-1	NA	CASRESEGPAFF	TGCGCCAGCAGAGAGAGCGAAGGGCCCGCTTTCTTT
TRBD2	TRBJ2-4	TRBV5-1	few	CASSLDLAGGNIQYF	TGCGCCAGCAGCTTGGATTTAGCGGGTGGGAACATTCAGTACTTC
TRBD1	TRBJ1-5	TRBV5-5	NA	CASSGGQRNQPQHF	TGTGCCAGCAGCGGGGGACAGAGAAATCAGCCCCAGCATTTT
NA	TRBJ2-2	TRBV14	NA	CASSQRGANTGELFF	TGTGCCAGCAGCCAACGGGGAGCGAACACCGGGGAGCTGTTTTTT
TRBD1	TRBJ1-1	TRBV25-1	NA	CASSEYGTGSTEAFF	TGTGCCAGCAGTGAATATGGGACAGGGAGCACTGAAGCTTTCTTT
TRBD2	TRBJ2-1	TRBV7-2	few	CASSTGLAGNNEQFF	TGTGCCAGCAGCACAGGACTAGCGGGGAACAATGAGCAGTTCTTC
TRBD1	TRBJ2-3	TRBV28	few	CASSLSGQGTDTQYF	TGTGCCAGCAGTCTCTCGGGACAGGGCACAGATACGCAGTATTTT
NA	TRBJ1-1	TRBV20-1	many	CSASGGLMNTEAFF	TGCAGTGCCTCAGGTGGTTTAATGAACACTGAAGCTTTCTTT
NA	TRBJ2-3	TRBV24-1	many	CATSDLPSVGTDTQYF	TGTGCCACCAGTGATTTGCCAAGCGTCGGCACGGATACGCAGTATTTT
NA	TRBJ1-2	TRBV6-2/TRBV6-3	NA	CASSTQGYGYTF	TGTGCCAGCAGCACACAGGGCTATGGCTACACCTTC
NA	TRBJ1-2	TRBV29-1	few	CSVARGSGGNGYTF	TGCAGCGTCGCCCGTGGCAGTGGGGGAAATGGCTACACCTTC
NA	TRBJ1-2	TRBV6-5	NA	CASSYSAAGSAYTF	TGTGCCAGCAGTTACTCAGCGGCAGGGTCTGCCTACACCTTC
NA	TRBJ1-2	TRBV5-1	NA	CASSLISAGHYGYTF	TGCGCCAGCAGCTTGATAAGCGCGGGACACTATGGCTACACCTTC
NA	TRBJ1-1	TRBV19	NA	CASSMSRGVTEAFF	TGTGCCAGTAGTATGAGTCGAGGGGTCACTGAAGCTTTCTTT
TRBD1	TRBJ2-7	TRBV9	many	CASSARRDRGHLTLTYEQYF	TGTGCCAGCAGCGCTCGCCGGGACAGGGGGCACCTTACCCTTACCTACGAGCAGTACTTC
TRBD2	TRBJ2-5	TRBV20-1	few	CSVPPGALRGETQYF	TGCAGTGTCCCCCCCGGCGCCCTGCGGGGGGAGACCCAGTACTTC
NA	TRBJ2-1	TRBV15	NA	CATSRDAYGEQFF	TGTGCCACCAGCAGAGATGCCTACGGTGAGCAGTTCTTC
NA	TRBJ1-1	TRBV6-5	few	CASSYGASANTEAFF	TGTGCCAGCAGTTACGGGGCCTCAGCGAACACTGAAGCTTTCTTT
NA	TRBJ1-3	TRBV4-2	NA	CASSHSSQAPGNTIYF	TGTGCCAGCAGCCACTCGTCACAGGCCCCTGGAAACACCATATATTTT
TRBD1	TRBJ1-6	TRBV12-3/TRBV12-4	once	CASSPGQVYNSPLHF	TGTGCCAGCAGTCCGGGACAGGTGTATAATTCACCCCTCCACTTT